Sequencing of this T cell receptor beta chain was carried out in a study of blood T cells in healthy people across ages. CDR1 MNHNY and CDR2 SVGAGI come from the germline V gene (reference sequence). The CDR3 length is 13 residues. Trimming cost V 4 bases and J 4 bases, with 8 bases left between them. Isolated per sample were at least 6 million PBMCs. Next came a second PCR, run for roughly 6 to 11 cycles, which used a sample-barcoded 5' primer along with a J-beta primer mix. Each cDNA molecule, via a template-switch adaptor with 12 random nucleotides, was tagged. Per-sample output comprised a minimum of 2.5 million paired-end reads containing CDR3. TCRdb reanalysed the 5' RACE reads using MiXCR and keeps one entry per CDR3 protein. Of about 1.1 million distinct CDR3 sequences listed, around two fifths are singletons.

The source material was blood. The TCR sequence derives from a young man in good health. The rearrangement joins TRBV6-6 to TRBJ1-3; perhaps TRBD1 as D (6 bases). CDR3 region: CASSWGTGNTIYF. In nucleotides, the CDR3 is TGTGCCAGCAGTTGGGGGACAGGAAACACCATATATTTT.